The sequence of this T cell receptor (beta chain) was determined in a study of identifying expanded T cells in peripheral blood. During the collection period, no donor immune events like infections were recorded. Whole-study findings and limits: Clone count variance between roughly 2-week samples rose with total template count.

Germline V lookup: CDR1 MDHEN, CDR2 SYDVKM. V was trimmed by 1 base and J by 1 base, leaving 13 bases between them. This CDR3 has 17 residues. As concerns this clone: As yet, its antigen is unknown.

Assay: immunoSEQ multiplex PCR; the TCRdb copy retains only in-frame clones and omits some. The data contain 91,000 or so clones, about 88% of them singletons. The sequence derives from a person aged 18 to 75 in good health. The chain joins TRBV28 to TRBJ2-2; D ambiguous. The sequenced material came from blood. CDR3 sequence (DNA): TGTGCCAGCAGTTTATCCGCCGGACCCTTGAACACCGGGGAGCTGTTTTTT. It specifies CASSLSAGPLNTGELFF.